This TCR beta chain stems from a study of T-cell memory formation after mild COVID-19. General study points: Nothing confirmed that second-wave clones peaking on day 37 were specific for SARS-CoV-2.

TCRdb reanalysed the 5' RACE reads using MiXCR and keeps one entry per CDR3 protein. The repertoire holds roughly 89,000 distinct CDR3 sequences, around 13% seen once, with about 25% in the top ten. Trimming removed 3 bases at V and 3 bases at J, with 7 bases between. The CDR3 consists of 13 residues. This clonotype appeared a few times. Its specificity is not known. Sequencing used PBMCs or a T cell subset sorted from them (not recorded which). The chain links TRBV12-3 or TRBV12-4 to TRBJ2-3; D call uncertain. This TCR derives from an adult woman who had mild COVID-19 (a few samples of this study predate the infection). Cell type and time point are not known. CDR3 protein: CASSFTVTDTQYF. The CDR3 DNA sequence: TGTGCCAGCAGTTTTACAGTGACAGATACGCAGTATTTT.